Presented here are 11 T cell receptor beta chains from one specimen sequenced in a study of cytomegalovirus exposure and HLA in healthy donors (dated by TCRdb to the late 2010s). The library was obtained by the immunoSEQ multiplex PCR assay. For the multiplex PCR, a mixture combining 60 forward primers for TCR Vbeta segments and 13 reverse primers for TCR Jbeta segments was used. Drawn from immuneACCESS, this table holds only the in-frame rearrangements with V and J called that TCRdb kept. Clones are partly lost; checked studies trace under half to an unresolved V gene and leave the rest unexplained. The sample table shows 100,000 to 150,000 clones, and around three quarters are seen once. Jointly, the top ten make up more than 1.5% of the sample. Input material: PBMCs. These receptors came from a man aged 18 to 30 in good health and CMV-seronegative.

CDR3 bases: TGCGCCAGCAGCGTCAGCAATGAGCAGTTCTTC. Its translation: CASSVSNEQFF. The chain is built from TRBV5-1 and TRBJ2-1; D not resolved. Trimming stripped 4 bases from V and 6 bases from J, with 5 bases between. The CDR3 spans 11 residues. The V gene's germline CDR1 is SGHRS and CDR2 YFSETQ.

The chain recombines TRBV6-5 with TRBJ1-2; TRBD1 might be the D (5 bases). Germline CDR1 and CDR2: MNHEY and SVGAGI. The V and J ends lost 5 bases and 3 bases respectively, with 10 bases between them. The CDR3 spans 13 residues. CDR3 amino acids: CASSRDSYYGYTF. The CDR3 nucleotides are TGTGCCAGCAGTAGGGACTCATACTATGGCTACACCTTC.

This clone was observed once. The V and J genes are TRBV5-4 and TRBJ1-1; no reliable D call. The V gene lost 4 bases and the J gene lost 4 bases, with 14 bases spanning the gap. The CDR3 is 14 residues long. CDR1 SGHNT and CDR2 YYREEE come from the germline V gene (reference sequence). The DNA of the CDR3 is TGTGCCAGCAGCCTGGCCCGGCGCGGCACTGAAGCTTTCTTT. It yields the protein CASSLARRGTEAFF.

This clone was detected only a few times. The CDR3 is CASSLTAWEGPEYTQYF. CDR3 bases: TGCGCCAGCAGCTTGACAGCATGGGAGGGACCAGAGTATACGCAGTATTTT. The V and J genes are TRBV5-1 and TRBJ2-3; 7 nucleotides line up with TRBD2. CDR3 length: 17 amino acids. V dropped 1 base and J dropped 7; count of bases not matched to a gene: 15. CDR1 is SGHRS, CDR2 YFSETQ, per germline.

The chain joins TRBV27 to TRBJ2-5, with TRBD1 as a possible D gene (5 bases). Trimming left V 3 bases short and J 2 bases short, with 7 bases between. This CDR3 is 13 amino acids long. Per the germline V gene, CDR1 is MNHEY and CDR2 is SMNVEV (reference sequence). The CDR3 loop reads CASSLTAQETQYF. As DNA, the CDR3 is TGTGCCAGCAGTTTGACAGCGCAAGAGACCCAGTACTTC.

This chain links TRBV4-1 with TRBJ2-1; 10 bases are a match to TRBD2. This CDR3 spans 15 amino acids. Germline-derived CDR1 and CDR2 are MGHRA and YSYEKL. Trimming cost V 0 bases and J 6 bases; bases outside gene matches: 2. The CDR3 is CASSQESGRANEQFF. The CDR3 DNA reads TGCGCCAGCAGCCAAGAAAGCGGGAGGGCCAATGAGCAGTTCTTC.

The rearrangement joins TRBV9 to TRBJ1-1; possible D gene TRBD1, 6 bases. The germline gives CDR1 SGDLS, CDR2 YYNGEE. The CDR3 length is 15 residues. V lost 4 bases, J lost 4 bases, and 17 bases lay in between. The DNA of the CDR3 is TGTGCCAGCAGCAATTATAAGACAGGAATCACTGAAGCTTTCTTT. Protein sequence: CASSNYKTGITEAFF.

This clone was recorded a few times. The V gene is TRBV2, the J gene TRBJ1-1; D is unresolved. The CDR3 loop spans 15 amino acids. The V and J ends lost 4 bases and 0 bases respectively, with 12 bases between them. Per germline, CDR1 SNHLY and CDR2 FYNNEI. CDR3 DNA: TGTGCCAGCAGTGTTTCGGGGTTGGTGAACACTGAAGCTTTCTTT. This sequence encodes CASSVSGLVNTEAFF.

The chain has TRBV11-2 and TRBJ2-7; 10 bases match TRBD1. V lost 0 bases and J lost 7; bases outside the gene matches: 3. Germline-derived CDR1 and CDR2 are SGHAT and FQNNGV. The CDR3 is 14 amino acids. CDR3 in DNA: TGTGCCAGCAGCTTAGACGACAGGGGGCTTGAGCAGTACGTC. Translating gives CASSLDDRGLEQYV.

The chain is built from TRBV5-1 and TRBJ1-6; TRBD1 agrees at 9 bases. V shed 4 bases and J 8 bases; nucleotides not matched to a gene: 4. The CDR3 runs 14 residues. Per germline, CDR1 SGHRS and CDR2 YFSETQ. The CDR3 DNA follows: TGCGCCAGCAGCCTGGGACAGGGAGATTCACCCCTCCACTTT. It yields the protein CASSLGQGDSPLHF. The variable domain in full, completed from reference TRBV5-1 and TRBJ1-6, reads KAGVTQTPRYLIKTRGQQVTLSCSPISGHRSVSWYQQTPGQGLQFLFEYFSETQRNKGNFPGRFSGRQFSNSRSEMNVSTLELGDSALYLCASSLGQGDSPLHFGNGTRLTVT.

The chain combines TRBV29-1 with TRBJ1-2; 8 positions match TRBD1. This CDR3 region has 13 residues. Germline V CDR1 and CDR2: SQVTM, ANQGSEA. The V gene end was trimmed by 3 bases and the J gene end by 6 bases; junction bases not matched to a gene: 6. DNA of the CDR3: TGCAGCGTTGAGGGGGACAGGTGGGATGGCTACACCTTC. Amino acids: CSVEGDRWDGYTF.